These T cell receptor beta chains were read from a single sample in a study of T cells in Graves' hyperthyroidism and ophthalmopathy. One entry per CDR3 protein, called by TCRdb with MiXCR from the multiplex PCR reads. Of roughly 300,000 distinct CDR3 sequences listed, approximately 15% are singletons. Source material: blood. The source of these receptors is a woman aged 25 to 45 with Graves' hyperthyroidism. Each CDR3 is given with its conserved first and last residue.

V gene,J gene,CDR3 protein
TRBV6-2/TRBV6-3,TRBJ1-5,CASSRGGRGRNQPQHF
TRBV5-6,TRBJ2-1,CASSLETLSGPKADEQFF
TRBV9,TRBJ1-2,CASSVGKGPGGYTF
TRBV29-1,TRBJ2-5,CRDRGRETQYF
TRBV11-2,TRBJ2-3,CASRIPGAPDTQYF
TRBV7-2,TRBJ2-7,CASSRRENGLAGLSYEQYF
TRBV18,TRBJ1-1,CASSPELSGTEAFF
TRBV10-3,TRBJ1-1,CAISDRGANTEAFF
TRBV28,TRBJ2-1,CASSLRQAIPGLANYNEQFF
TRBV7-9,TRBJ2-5,CASSSGVQETQYF
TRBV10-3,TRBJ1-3,CAASDRKTSGNTIYF
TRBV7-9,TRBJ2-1,CASSYIQGTGEQFF